The present entry profiles one TCR beta chain with its context. No antigen is known for it. No qualities accompany the bases; no much larger clone lies one base away. Including the terminal cysteine and phenylalanine, the CDR3 comprises 15 residues. The sequence is cut down to CDR3 DNA, 45 bases in frame from base 1. Ends trimmed: V by 7 bases, J by 3 bases; bases unmatched to a gene: 9. CDR1 LNHDA and CDR2 SQIVND are derived from the germline V gene (reference sequence). The data were obtained in a study of blood T cell repertoires in COVID-19 (dated by TCRdb to 2019 to 2021). At the level of the whole study: Samples covering the acute and convalescent phases of COVID-19 were provided by collaborators in the United States, Italy and Spain. The prospective study material was composed of cDNA or gDNA derived from T cells, B-cell-depleted T cells, or PBMCs. Subjects who had been exposed to COVID-19, were actively infected with it, or had recovered from it provided the deeply sampled blood TCRbeta repertoires that made up the dataset. The repertoires were released in a freely available public database meant as a resource for research on the immune response to SARS-CoV-2. The samples were drawn from the first 160 participants of the ongoing ImmuneRACE study and from 950 to 1,500 subjects provided by 6 global collaborators. A de-identified subject ID, COVID-19 status, age in years and sex were almost always included in the sample metadata. Where HLA class I and class II types were available, the types were taken from metadata supplied by the sample provider, not from assay-based typing.

TCRbeta CDR3 regions were amplified from genomic DNA by means of the immunoSEQ Assay, a bias-controlled multiplex PCR. In the original analysis: The number of nucleated cells in each sample was estimated by amplification of reference gene primers within the assay. To quantify the absolute abundance of each unique TCRbeta CDR3 rearrangement, sequence reads were collapsed and filtered. Productive Simpson clonality was computed per sample as the square root of Simpson's diversity index over productive rearrangements. The clones in this table, taken by TCRdb from immuneACCESS, are in-frame only. Not every clone is retained; where verified, under half of the shortfall comes from an unresolved V gene, and the cause of the rest is unknown. The DNA was the basis for D and trimming; V, J and clone size are from that table. For this sample the table gives some 83,000 clones, of which around 86% were detected only once. Approximately 8.1% of the sample comes from the top ten.

General study outcomes and caveats: The amount of clinical and demographic metadata varied by source and participant and was provided uncurated.

The collaborating institutions used their own protocols to collect whole blood in K2EDTA tubes. Collaborator samples were shipped for TCRbeta analysis as frozen whole blood, isolated PBMCs, or DNA extracted from either sample type. This receptor was taken from a man older than 75 with active or convalescent COVID-19. This chain joins TRBV19 to TRBJ1-1, and TRBD1 aligns with 9 junction nucleotides. Sequencing was performed on peripheral blood. CDR3 loop: CASTETGGRDTEAFF. The bases are TGTGCCAGTACCGAGACAGGGGGGAGGGACACTGAAGCTTTCTTT. The CDR3 plus the reference TRBV19 and TRBJ1-1 genes for the other parts give the full variable domain: DGGITQSPKYLFRKEGQNVTLSCEQNLNHDAMYWYRQDPGQGLRLIYYSQIVNDFQKGDIAEGYSVSREKKESFPLTVTSAQKNPTAFYLCASTETGGRDTEAFFGQGTRLTVV.